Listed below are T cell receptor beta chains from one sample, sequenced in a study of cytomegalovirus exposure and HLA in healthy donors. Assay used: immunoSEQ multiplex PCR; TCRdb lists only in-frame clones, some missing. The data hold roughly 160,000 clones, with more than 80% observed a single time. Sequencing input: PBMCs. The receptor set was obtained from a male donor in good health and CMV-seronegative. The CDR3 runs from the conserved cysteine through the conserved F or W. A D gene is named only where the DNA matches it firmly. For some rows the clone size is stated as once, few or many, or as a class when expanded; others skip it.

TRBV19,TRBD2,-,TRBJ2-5,TGTGCCAGTAGTATGCTAGCGGGAGATCAGGCGACCCAGTACTTC,CASSMLAGDQATQYF
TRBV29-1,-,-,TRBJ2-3,TGCAGCGTTGAAGAAGGCAGGACGGGGGGCACAGATACGCAGTATTTT,CSVEEGRTGGTDTQYF
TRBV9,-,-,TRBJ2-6,TGTGCCAGCAGCGTAGGGAGCTCTGGGGCCAACGTCCTGACTTTC,CASSVGSSGANVLTF
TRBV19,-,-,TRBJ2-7,TGTGCCAGTAGTATAGAGGGGGGTGAAGCCTACGAGCAGTACTTC,CASSIEGGEAYEQYF
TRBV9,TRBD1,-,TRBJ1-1,TGTGCCAGCAGCGTAGTAGGACAGGGCGACACTGAAGCTTTCTTT,CASSVVGQGDTEAFF
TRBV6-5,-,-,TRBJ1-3,TGTGCCAGCAGTTTCAGGGGTCACTCTGGAAACACCATATATTTT,CASSFRGHSGNTIYF
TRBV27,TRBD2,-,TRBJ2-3,TGTGCCAGCAGTCCTAGGACTAGCGGGATCACAGATACGCAGTATTTT,CASSPRTSGITDTQYF
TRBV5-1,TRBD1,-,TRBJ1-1,TGCGCCAGCAGCCACGAGACAGGGATGAACACTGAAGCTTTCTTT,CASSHETGMNTEAFF
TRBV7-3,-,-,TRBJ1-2,TGTGCCAGCAGCAGTATAGCACAGGGAGGCTACACCTTC,CASSSIAQGGYTF
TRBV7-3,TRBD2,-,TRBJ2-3,TGTGCCAGCAGCTTAACTCGCGGGGGGGCAGGAGATACGCAGTATTTT,CASSLTRGGAGDTQYF
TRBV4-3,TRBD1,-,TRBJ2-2,TGCGCCAGCAGCCAGGACAGGGTAAACACCGGGGAGCTGTTTTTT,CASSQDRVNTGELFF
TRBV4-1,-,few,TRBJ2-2,TGCGCCAGCAGCCAAGATTGGGGCGGGGTTGGCGGGGAGCTGTTTTTT,CASSQDWGGVGGELFF
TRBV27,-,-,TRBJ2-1,TGTGCCAGCAGTTTCGGTGTTTACAATGAGCAGTTCTTC,CASSFGVYNEQFF
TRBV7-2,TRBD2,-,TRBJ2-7,TGTGCCAGCAGCTTAGCGCTCGGCGGGAGGAGCTCCTACGAGCAGTACTTC,CASSLALGGRSSYEQYF
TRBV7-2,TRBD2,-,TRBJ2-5,TGTGCCAGCAGCTTGTGGCTAGCGGGAGACCAAGAGACCCAGTACTTC,CASSLWLAGDQETQYF
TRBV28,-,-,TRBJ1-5,TGTGCCAGCAGTTTATACAGTGTCAGTCAGCCCCAGCATTTT,CASSLYSVSQPQHF
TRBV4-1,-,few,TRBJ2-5,TGCGCCAGCAGCGGGGGCAGCAGCTCTGATCAAGAGACCCAGTACTTC,CASSGGSSSDQETQYF
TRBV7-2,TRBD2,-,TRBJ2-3,TGTGCCAGCAGCCTTGGGACTAGCTTCACAGATACGCAGTATTTT,CASSLGTSFTDTQYF
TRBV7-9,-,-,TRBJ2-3,TGTGCCAGCTCAGAGGTTCGACCCTCCCCTAGCACAGATACGCAGTATTTT,CASSEVRPSPSTDTQYF